This TCR beta chain was recovered during a study of T cells in Graves' hyperthyroidism and ophthalmopathy. Amplification of TCR beta CDR3 regions was performed using RNA transcripts as template. A first-round RT-PCR of the TCR CDR3 used the HTBI primer set. TCRdb fed the multiplex PCR reads into MiXCR, producing one record per CDR3 protein. The sample contains 50,000 to 55,000 distinct CDR3 sequences, approximately 52% of which appear only once. This CDR3 contains 18 residues. Germline V gene sequence: CDR1 DFQATT, CDR2 SNEGSKA (reference sequence). The V end was cut by 6 bases, the J end by 0 bases, with 21 bases between.

The V gene is TRBV20-1, the J gene TRBJ2-6; possible D gene TRBD2, 6 bases. The receptor comes from a woman aged 45 to 65 with Graves' ophthalmopathy. Specimen: blood. The CDR3 loop is CSAGTPGELCSGANVLTF. CDR3 nucleotides: TGCAGTGCGGGGACTCCCGGGGAGCTGTGCTCTGGGGCCAACGTCCTGACTTTC.